The clone carrying this T cell receptor beta chain was counted between two and nine times. The antigen is unknown. This sample stems from a study of T cell repertoires in cytomegalovirus infection. Study-wide background: As its CMV epitopes, the study selected recently identified HLA-C-restricted and well-studied HLA-B-restricted targets. Signatures in public TCR beta sequences pointed to both CMV infection and matching HLA type.

A single record per CDR3 protein comes from TCRdb applying MiXCR to the reads. Of about 900,000 distinct CDR3 sequences listed, around a third are singletons. The CDR3 runs 17 residues. Trimming at V came to 5 bases and at J to 8 bases, leaving 13 bases not matched to a gene. Per the germline V gene, CDR1 is SGHVS and CDR2 is FQNEAQ. This sequence was found in a human donor in good health (CMV status not recorded). Some clones in this sample may be carry-over from other donors' samples. The sequencing here drew on cultured CD8+ T cells from PBMCs, taken from culture after CMV antigen stimulation. The gene calls are TRBV7-8 and TRBJ1-4; TRBD1 aligns across 11 bases. The CDR3 DNA reads TGTGCCAGCAGCACCCGGACAGGGGGCTCCTATAGGGAAAAACTGTTTTTT. This encodes CASSTRTGGSYREKLFF.